This T cell receptor beta chain originates from a study of response to subunit inactivated influenza vaccine. Study-wide points: New T cells are recruited in small numbers by each seasonal influenza vaccination, according to the authors' suggestion.

TCRdb processed the RT-PCR reads anew with MiXCR; each CDR3 protein has one entry. Here the sample spans just under 550,000 distinct CDR3 sequences, roughly 25% being singletons. Details on this clonotype: Its target is unknown.

Another study also made use of these data, one on T cells expressing NK-cell markers. As reported in that work: TCR beta cDNA was generated via 5'RACE template switching incorporating UMIs. Each TCR beta repertoire originated in sorted T cells that were CD3+CD56+NKG2C+, CD3+CD56+NKG2C- or CD3+CD56-NKG2C+. Among the eight sequenced donors, seven tested HCMV-seropositive and one tested seronegative. The authors applied an anti-gamma-delta TCR antibody in several experiments, and it restricted sorting to alpha-beta TCR T cells.

The receptor was derived from a man aged 50 to 60 who received an inactivated influenza vaccine. Sequences were derived from CD4+ T cells sorted from PBMCs, sampled 11 to 12 days after vaccination.

CDR3 nucleotide sequence: TGTGCCAGCAGAGGGACCGTAGGGCGGGAGAAGTCAGCTGGGGCCAACGTCCTGACTTTC. Translated, it gives CASRGTVGREKSAGANVLTF. The chain has TRBV28 and TRBJ2-6; 7 bases agree with TRBD2. This CDR3 is 20 amino acids long. The J segment lost 2 bases and the V segment lost 6 bases, leaving 19 bases of the junction unmatched. Germline CDR1 is MDHEN and CDR2 is SYDVKM.